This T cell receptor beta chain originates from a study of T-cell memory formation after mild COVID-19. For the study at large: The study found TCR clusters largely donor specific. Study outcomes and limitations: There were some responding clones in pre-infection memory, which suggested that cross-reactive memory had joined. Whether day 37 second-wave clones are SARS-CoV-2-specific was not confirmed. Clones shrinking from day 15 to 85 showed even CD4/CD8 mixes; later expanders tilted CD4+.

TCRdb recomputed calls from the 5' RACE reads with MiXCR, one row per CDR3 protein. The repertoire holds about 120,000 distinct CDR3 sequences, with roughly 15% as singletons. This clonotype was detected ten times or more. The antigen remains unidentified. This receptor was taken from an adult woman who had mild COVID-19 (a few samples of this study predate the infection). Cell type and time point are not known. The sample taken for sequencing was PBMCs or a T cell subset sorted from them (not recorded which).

This CDR3 is CASSVLSGRAEPYNEQFF. Here the CDR3 DNA reads TGTGCCAGCAGTGTCCTTAGCGGGAGGGCCGAACCCTACAATGAGCAGTTCTTC. The gene calls are TRBV2 and TRBJ2-1; TRBD2 matches at 11 bases. The CDR3 is 18 residues long. Germline V gene data show CDR1 as SNHLY and CDR2 as FYNNEI. The J segment lost 2 bases and the V segment lost 4 bases, leaving 10 bases of the junction unmatched.